This entry features one TCR beta chain sequence. Per the original methods: Reference gene primer amplification gave estimated nucleated cell counts. Profiled with immunoSEQ multiplex PCR; TCRdb holds only in-frame clones, not every one. V, J and clone size derive from that table, while D and trimming were established from the DNA sequence. The sample records fewer than 400,000 clones, 85% to 95% being singletons. Germline V gene sequence: CDR1 MDHEN, CDR2 SYDVKM. V was pared by 11 bases and J by 8 bases, with 18 bases between. This CDR3 region has 13 residues. This entry belongs to a study of blood T cell repertoires in COVID-19. About the research overall: COVID-19 samples collected from the United States, Italy and Spain covered acute and convalescent phases.

Membership in each cohort depended on participant-reported clinical history. The genes are TRBV28 and TRBJ1-4; possibly TRBD1 for D (5 bases). Source material: PBMCs or T cells enriched from blood (not recorded which). The sequence came from a woman aged 25 to 45 who had been exposed to COVID-19. This CDR3 reads CAAGEGRGEKLFF. The CDR3 region has the DNA TGTGCCGCTGGCGAAGGGCGGGGGGAAAAACTGTTTTTT.